This T cell receptor (beta chain) emerged from a study of beta chain features in type 1 diabetes. In the study overall: Cell yields, gender and age were similar in healthy donors and patients.

The V and J ends lost 5 bases and 9 bases, in that order; junction bases with no gene match: 7. There are 15 residues in the CDR3. Germline-derived CDR1 and CDR2 are SGHTA and FQGNSA. Expressed TCRB transcripts were sequenced, since all the RNA that had been isolated was reverse transcribed. Using immunoSEQ multiplex PCR, the repertoire was profiled, and TCRdb retains in-frame clones only, with some absent. The data show a few hundred thousand clones, over 11% seen once. This clone was counted between two and nine times. The antigen is not known. Study-wide findings and caveats: Researchers could not determine here whether HLA type influences TCRB rearrangement. Among patients with Type 1 diabetes, TCRB CDR3s were moderately but significantly shorter in every one of the four CD4+ subsets. Junctions at VDJ sites from type 1 diabetes patients had fewer insertions and more deletions.

Sequencing input: naive CD4+ T cells from blood. This rearrangement joins TRBV7-2 to TRBJ1-6, with 10 bases that match TRBD1. The TCR sequence derives from a young man in good health. The CDR3: CASSMGDRGTSPLHF. In DNA, the CDR3 is TGTGCCAGCAGCATGGGGGACAGGGGAACTTCACCCCTCCACTTT.